This T cell receptor (beta chain) was captured by sequencing in a study of breast tumors, draining lymph nodes, adjacent tissues. Study observations and caveats: Data only fit, rather than demonstrated, lymph node origin of most tumor T cells. The data were judged consistent with most tumor T cells coming from lymph node and expanding in tumor. Compared with lymph nodes, tumors were less diverse; compared with nontumor tissue, more.

This clonotype is a singleton in its sample. Its antigen is as yet unknown. Axillary draining lymph nodes of breast cancer patients supplied the node samples. TCRdb independently ran MiXCR on the multiplex PCR reads; one entry per CDR3 protein. The profile covers roughly 130,000 distinct CDR3 sequences, with 20% appearing a single time and more than 3% taken by the ten largest. The sample comprised axillary lymph node tissue. The clonotype originates from a female donor with breast cancer. Some clones in this sample may be carry-over from other donors' samples.

Here the CDR3 DNA reads TGTGCCAGTAGTATCCCGAGCACTGAAGCTTTCTTT. Residues: CASSIPSTEAFF. The chain is built from TRBV19 and TRBJ1-1; D remains ambiguous. Trimming cost V 3 bases and J 4 bases, with 6 bases left between them. The germline gives CDR1 LNHDA, CDR2 SQIVND (reference sequence). This CDR3 has 12 amino acids.